The 3 T cell receptor beta chains below come from one sample, sequenced in a study of Graves' ophthalmopathy and Graves' hyperthyroidism. Amplification targeted the TCR beta CDR3 regions, with RNA transcripts as the source material. RT-PCR with HTBI primers came first, then second-round multiplex PCR. MiXCR, run by TCRdb on the multiplex PCR reads, gives a single entry per CDR3 protein. The sample yields around 590,000 distinct CDR3 sequences, approximately 35% seen once. Sequencing was carried out using peripheral blood or thyroid tissue (not recorded which). The source of these receptors is an adult man with Graves' hyperthyroidism.

The chain links TRBV7-9 to TRBJ2-2; 8 positions agree with TRBD2. Germline lookup yields CDR1 SEHNR and CDR2 FQNEAQ (reference sequence). With V trimmed by 6 bases and J by 5 bases, 14 bases remained unmatched. This CDR3 contains 17 residues. This CDR3 reads CASSYSSGTSRTGELFF. CDR3 in DNA: TGTGCCAGCAGTTACTCTTCCGGGACTAGTAGGACCGGGGAGCTGTTTTTT. Combining the CDR3 with reference TRBV7-9 and TRBJ2-2 gives the whole variable domain DTGVSQNPRHKITKRGQNVTFRCDPISEHNRLYWYRQTLGQGPEFLTYFQNEAQLEKSRLLSDRFSAERPKGSFSTLEIQRTEQGDSAMYLCASSYSSGTSRTGELFFGEGSRLTVL.

This clonotype appeared a few times. The chain carries TRBV6-1 and TRBJ2-7; TRBD1 matches 9 bases. Germline loops: CDR1 MNHNS, CDR2 SASEGT. The CDR3 runs 15 residues. The trim removed 6 bases at V and 1 base at J, leaving 7 bases unmatched. In DNA form, the CDR3 reads TGTGCCAGCAGAAGAGGACAGGGGAGGTCCTACGAGCAGTACTTC. Translated: CASRRGQGRSYEQYF.

This clonotype was recorded at least ten times. The rearrangement links TRBV11-2 to TRBJ2-7; D possibly corresponds to TRBD2 (7 bases). This CDR3 is 16 amino acids long. CDR1 and CDR2 (germline): SGHAT, FQNNGV. Between the trimmed V and J ends, which lost 4 bases and 6 bases, there was a span of 22 bases. CDR3 DNA sequence: TGTGCCAGCAGCTCCCGGGGGGCACCTTACGGGTTCGAGCAGTACTTC. It specifies CASSSRGAPYGFEQYF.